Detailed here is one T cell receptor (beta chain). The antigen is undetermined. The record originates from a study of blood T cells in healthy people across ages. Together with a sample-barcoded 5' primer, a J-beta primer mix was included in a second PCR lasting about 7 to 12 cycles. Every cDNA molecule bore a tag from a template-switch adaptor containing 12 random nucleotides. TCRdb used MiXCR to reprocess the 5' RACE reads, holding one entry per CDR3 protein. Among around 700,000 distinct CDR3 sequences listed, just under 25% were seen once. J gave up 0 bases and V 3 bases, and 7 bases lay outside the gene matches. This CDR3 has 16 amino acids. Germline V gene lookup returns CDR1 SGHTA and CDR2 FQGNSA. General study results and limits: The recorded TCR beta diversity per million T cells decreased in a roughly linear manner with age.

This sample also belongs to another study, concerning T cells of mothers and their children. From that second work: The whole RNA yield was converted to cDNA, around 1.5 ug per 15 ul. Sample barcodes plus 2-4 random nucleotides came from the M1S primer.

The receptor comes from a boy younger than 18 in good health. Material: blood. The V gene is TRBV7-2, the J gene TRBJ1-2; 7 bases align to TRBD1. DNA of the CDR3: TGTGCCAGCAGCTTGGGCCCAGGGGGACCTAACTATGGCTACACCTTC. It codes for CASSLGPGGPNYGYTF.